One T cell receptor (beta chain) is described in this entry. Its antigen is as yet unknown. These data originate in a study of post-analysis software for immune sequencing data. Whole-study findings and limits: About 5 TRBV segments, including TRBV5-6, TRBV5-1 and TRBV20-1, were more frequent in patients than controls.

cDNA libraries of TCR beta carried unique molecular identifiers. TCRdb re-called the PCR reads with MiXCR, one entry per CDR3 protein. The table shows a few hundred thousand distinct CDR3 sequences, with over 30% occurring only once. The length of the CDR3 is 15 residues. Germline CDR1 reads SGHRS; CDR2 reads YFSETQ. The chain has TRBV5-1 and TRBJ2-5; 8 bases align to TRBD1. The end of the DNA fits TRBJ2-7 better, so the J call may be wrong. Source material: blood. This sequence originates from a girl aged 2 to 9 with multiple sclerosis. CDR3 protein: CASRRIQGESCEQYF. In DNA form, the CDR3 reads TGCGCCAGCAGAAGAATACAGGGGGAGAGCTGCGAGCAGTACTTC.